This entry lists 21 T cell receptor beta chains sequenced from one sample in a study of neurological immune-mediated disorders. TCRdb recomputed calls from the 5' RACE reads with MiXCR, one row per CDR3 protein. The data show tens of thousands of distinct CDR3 sequences, about 4.9% seen once. The sample was PBMCs. The receptors shown here come from a man under 40 with multiple sclerosis.

At least ten counts were recorded for this clonotype. The CDR3 is CASSPGGVETQYF. CDR3 nucleotide sequence: TGTGCCAGCAGTCCAGGGGGCGTAGAGACCCAGTACTTC. V usage is TRBV6-6 and J usage is TRBJ2-5, with 8 bases matching TRBD1. J was trimmed by 4 bases and V by 5 bases; bases with no gene match: 3. Germline V CDR1 and CDR2: MNHNY, SVGAGI (reference sequence). This CDR3 spans 13 amino acids.

In its sample, this clonotype was seen many times. J is TRBJ1-1 and V is TRBV6-5; no clear D. Germline V gene lookup returns CDR1 MNHEY and CDR2 SVGAGI. This CDR3 is built from 13 residues. V lost 7 bases, J lost 6 bases, and 15 bases lay in between. The CDR3 nucleotides read TGTGCCAGCAAACCACGGGCCCCGGCTGAAGCTTTCTTT. This codes for CASKPRAPAEAFF.

The V gene is TRBV5-1, the J gene TRBJ1-1; TRBD1 is a possible D gene (5 bases). The germline gives CDR1 SGHRS, CDR2 YFSETQ. The CDR3 extends over 14 amino acids. Trimming took 0 bases from V and 3 from J, leaving 9 bases between them. The CDR3 nucleotides are TGCGCCAGCAGCTTGGAGGGGATGGACACTGAAGCTTTCTTT. Translation: CASSLEGMDTEAFF.

Many counts were recorded for this clonotype. The chain links TRBV7-2 to TRBJ1-2; D is unclear. CDR1 is SGHTA, CDR2 FQGNSA, per germline. V lost 5 bases, J lost 5 bases, and 18 bases lay in between. This CDR3 spans 15 amino acids. DNA of the CDR3: TGTGCCAGCAGCACCGGCCCCCAAGGGAGGTATGGCTACACCTTC. It specifies CASSTGPQGRYGYTF.

This clonotype was counted ten times or more. The V gene is TRBV12-3 or TRBV12-4, the J gene TRBJ1-3, with D perhaps TRBD1 (6 bases). The V and J ends lost 5 bases and 4 bases respectively, with 12 bases between them. The length of the CDR3 is 14 residues. The CDR3 region has the DNA TGTGCCAGCAGTGCAGGGGAGTTCGGAAACACCATATATTTT. Amino acid sequence: CASSAGEFGNTIYF.

There are a few counts of this clonotype. V and J are TRBV12-3 or TRBV12-4 and TRBJ1-1; 8 bases agree with TRBD1. The CDR3 totals 14 residues. The V gene end was trimmed by 3 bases and the J gene end by 5 bases; junction bases not matched to a gene: 5. Here the CDR3 reads CASSFQGALTEAFF. The DNA for the CDR3 is TGTGCCAGCAGTTTCCAGGGGGCGTTGACTGAAGCTTTCTTT.

This clonotype was seen at least ten times. The V call is TRBV7-9, the J call TRBJ1-6; maybe TRBD1 (6 bases). The CDR3 is 14 amino acids. Germline loops: CDR1 SEHNR, CDR2 FQNEAQ (reference sequence). V shed 5 bases and J shed 8 bases, with 13 bases lying between them. Here the CDR3 DNA reads TGTGCCAGCAGCCCAGGGGAGGGGGATTCACCCCTCCACTTT. Encoded protein: CASSPGEGDSPLHF.

This clonotype has a count of ten or more. This chain joins TRBV2 and TRBJ1-2; 9 bases are a match to TRBD1. The CDR3 has 13 amino acids. Germline CDR1 reads SNHLY; CDR2 reads FYNNEI. V lost 6 bases to trimming and J lost 8 bases; unmatched junction nucleotides: 7. The CDR3 loop is CASSGQGPGGYTF. The CDR3 DNA follows: TGTGCCAGCAGCGGACAGGGGCCAGGGGGCTACACCTTC. Using reference TRBV2 and TRBJ1-2 for the parts outside the CDR3, the full variable domain is EPEVTQTPSHQVTQMGQEVILRCVPISNHLYFYWYRQILGQKVEFLVSFYNNEISEKSEIFDDQFSVERPDGSNFTLKIRSTKLEDSAMYFCASSGQGPGGYTFGSGTRLTVV.

This clonotype was detected many times. The chain carries TRBV12-3 or TRBV12-4 and TRBJ2-5; D is unresolved. With 3 bases removed from V and 1 base from J, the gap between germline ends came to 6 bases. The CDR3 spans 13 residues. CDR3 sequence (DNA): TGTGCCAGCAGTTTGAACGGCCAAGAGACCCAGTACTTC. It codes for CASSLNGQETQYF.

This clonotype was recorded only once. The rearrangement joins TRBV6-5 to TRBJ1-2, with 11 bases lining up with TRBD1. Per the germline V gene, CDR1 is MNHEY and CDR2 is SVGAGI. The CDR3 runs 15 residues. Trimming took 6 bases from V and 8 from J; bases not matched to a gene: 11. The CDR3 coding sequence is TGTGCCAGCAGCCCGCCGGGACAGGGGGTCGGGGGCTACACCTTC. Translating gives CASSPPGQGVGGYTF.

Ten or more counts support this clonotype. The chain is built from TRBV4-1 and TRBJ1-5, with 7 nucleotides matching TRBD1. Trimming removed 4 bases from V and 7 bases from J; junction bases left unmatched: 10. The CDR3 consists of 15 residues. Germline CDR1 and CDR2: MGHRA and YSYEKL. The CDR3 protein is CASSLLWDSRQPQHF. Written as DNA, the CDR3 is TGCGCCAGCAGCCTCCTTTGGGACAGTCGGCAGCCCCAGCATTTT.

The rearrangement joins TRBV12-3 or TRBV12-4 to TRBJ1-1; D is undetermined. V shed 7 bases and J shed 0 bases, with 15 bases lying between them. This CDR3 has 15 residues. The CDR3 reads CASIHKALMNTEAFF. CDR3 DNA: TGTGCCAGCATCCACAAGGCTCTAATGAACACTGAAGCTTTCTTT.

This clonotype was counted ten times or more. This chain joins TRBV2 and TRBJ1-2; D gene uncertain. Trimming removed 6 bases at V and 4 bases at J, with 6 bases between. Germline lookup yields CDR1 SNHLY and CDR2 FYNNEI. This CDR3 contains 11 residues. CDR3 DNA: TGTGCCAGCAGGGGTTTCTATGGCTACACCTTC. Residues: CASRGFYGYTF.

This clonotype was seen many times. The CDR3 spells CASRQGQGITEAFF. The CDR3 bases are TGTGCCAGCAGACAGGGACAGGGGATCACTGAAGCTTTCTTT. The V gene is TRBV5-5, the J gene TRBJ1-1; 10 bases map to TRBD1. CDR1 SGHKS and CDR2 YYEKEE come from the germline V gene (reference sequence). Trimming at V came to 5 bases and at J to 4 bases, leaving 5 bases not matched to a gene. This CDR3 is 14 amino acids long.

There are many counts of this clonotype. V gene TRBV7-2 combines with J gene TRBJ2-1, with 8 bases identical to TRBD2. Germline V lookup: CDR1 SGHTA, CDR2 FQGNSA. The CDR3 spans 14 residues. Trimming removed 5 bases from V and 8 bases from J; junction bases left unmatched: 8. CDR3 nucleotides: TGTGCCAGCAGCCCTAGCGGGTGGAGGGATGAGCAGTTCTTC. It translates to CASSPSGWRDEQFF.

This clonotype came up many times. The rearrangement links TRBV5-1 to TRBJ1-1; 7 bases match TRBD1. Germline V gene data show CDR1 as SGHRS and CDR2 as YFSETQ. The CDR3 length is 14 residues. V lost 4 bases and J lost 0; bases outside the gene matches: 3. CDR3 residues: CASSPDRLNTEAFF. CDR3 DNA sequence: TGCGCCAGCAGCCCGGACAGGCTGAACACTGAAGCTTTCTTT.

This clonotype showed up many times. J is TRBJ2-1 and V is TRBV12-3 or TRBV12-4; D possibly uses TRBD1 or TRBD2 (6 bases each). CDR3 length equals 16 residues. Trimming left V 6 bases short and J 0 bases short, with 15 bases between. This CDR3 is CASRSGGQGSYNEQFF. Here the CDR3 DNA reads TGTGCCAGCAGGTCTGGGGGGCAAGGCTCCTACAATGAGCAGTTCTTC.

This clonotype was seen more than once but under ten times. This sequence joins TRBV4-1 and TRBJ2-3; D is undetermined. This CDR3 is 13 amino acids long. Germline V CDR1 and CDR2: MGHRA, YSYEKL. The V end was cut by 0 bases, the J end by 6 bases, with 7 bases between. Written as DNA, the CDR3 is TGCGCCAGCAGCCAAGATCGCTTGGATACGCAGTATTTT. Its protein is CASSQDRLDTQYF.

This clonotype was seen only a few times. Possible read error: a much larger clone is one base away. V usage is TRBV5-1 and J usage is TRBJ1-1; D unclear. The CDR3 contains 14 residues. Germline V lookup: CDR1 SGHRS, CDR2 YFSETQ. V shed 4 bases and J shed 4 bases, with 14 bases lying between them. The CDR3 region has the DNA TGCGCCAGCAGCGTTGGCAAGGGTGTCACTGAAGCTTTCTTT. Translation gives CASSVGKGVTEAFF.

This clonotype was seen a few times. The chain carries TRBV10-3 and TRBJ1-2; D unclear. The CDR3 covers 15 residues. The V and J ends lost 4 bases and 1 base respectively, with 13 bases between them. Germline CDR1 is ENHRY and CDR2 is SYGVKD. CDR3 bases: TGTGCCATCAGTGGGCTAGGGCAGTTTAACTATGGCTACACCTTC. Amino acids: CAISGLGQFNYGYTF.

By share, this clonotype counts as medium-sized (0.01 to 0.1%). The J gene is TRBJ1-1, the V gene TRBV7-3; no definite D call. Germline V CDR1 and CDR2: SGHTA, FQGTGA. V gave up 5 bases and J gave up 2 bases, with 9 bases separating them. The CDR3 has 13 residues. In DNA, the CDR3 is TGTGCCAGCAGCCCCCAGCCTAACACTGAAGCTTTCTTT. Amino acid sequence: CASSPQPNTEAFF.